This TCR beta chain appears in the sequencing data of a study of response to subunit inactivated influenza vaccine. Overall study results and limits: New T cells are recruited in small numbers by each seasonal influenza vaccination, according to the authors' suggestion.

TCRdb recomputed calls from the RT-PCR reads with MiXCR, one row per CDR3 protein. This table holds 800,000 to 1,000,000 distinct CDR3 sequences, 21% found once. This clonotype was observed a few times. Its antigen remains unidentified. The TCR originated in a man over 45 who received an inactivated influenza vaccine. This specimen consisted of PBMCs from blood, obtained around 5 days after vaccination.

CDR3 nucleotide sequence: TGTGCCAGCAGTTACTTCGGGACAGGGGTCTACAATGAGCAGTTCTTC. Translated: CASSYFGTGVYNEQFF. The chain has TRBV6-2 or TRBV6-3 and TRBJ2-1; TRBD1 aligns across 10 bases. Germline trimming cut 1 base from V and 3 bases from J; bases unmatched to any gene: 3. Germline CDR1 reads MNHEY; CDR2 reads SVGEGT. CDR3 size: 16 residues.